The 8 T cell receptor beta chains presented below share a single source sample, sequenced in a study of human T cells and chemical hapten exposure. TCRdb re-analysed the RACE reads in MiXCR, keeping a single row per CDR3 protein. Here the sample spans 100,000 or so distinct CDR3 sequences, about 9.3% being singletons. Time point indicated: patch test 2, 6 weeks after DPC sensitization. Treatment in this sample: therapeutic diphenylcyclopropenone sensitization with weekly scalp DPC. The sample here was whole blood, taken in connection with sensitization to the hapten diphenylcyclopropenone (DPC). The receptors originated from a woman aged 40 to 49 with alopecia areata. Some clones in this sample may be carry-over from other donors' samples.

V gene TRBV11-2 combines with J gene TRBJ2-2; D uncertain. V lost 1 base, J lost 0 bases, and 6 bases lay in between. The CDR3 consists of 15 residues. CDR1 SGHAT and CDR2 FQNNGV come from the germline V gene. CDR3 region: CASSLALANTGELFF. CDR3 DNA sequence: TGTGCCAGCAGCTTAGCACTCGCGAACACCGGGGAGCTGTTTTTT.

This clonotype was recorded a few times. The chain combines TRBV29-1 with TRBJ1-1, with a possible D match to TRBD1 (6 bases). The V and J ends lost 7 bases and 1 base respectively, with 10 bases between them. The CDR3 has 12 residues. CDR1 is SQVTM and CDR2 is ANQGSEA in the germline V gene. CDR3 sequence (DNA): TGCAGCGGCGGACAGCCGAACACTGAAGCTTTCTTT. It is translated as CSGGQPNTEAFF. The variable domain in full, completed from reference TRBV29-1 and TRBJ1-1, reads SAVISQKPSRDICQRGTSLTIQCQVDSQVTMMFWYRQQPGQSLTLIATANQGSEATYESGFVIDKFPISRPNLTFSTLTVSNMSPEDSSIYLCSGGQPNTEAFFGQGTRLTVV.

This clonotype occurred a few times. The chain joins TRBV12-3 or TRBV12-4 to TRBJ2-7; no definite D call. V was clipped by 4 bases and J by 2 bases, with 9 bases between them. The CDR3 extends over 13 amino acids. The DNA for the CDR3 is TGTGCCAGCAGTTCCGGGTCCCCCTACGAGCAGTACTTC. Its translation: CASSSGSPYEQYF.

The chain uses TRBV7-8 and TRBJ2-1; the D gene is possibly TRBD2 (6 bases). Germline V gene data show CDR1 as SGHVS and CDR2 as FQNEAQ. Trimming removed 0 bases from V and 3 bases from J, with 18 bases in between. This CDR3 comprises 18 residues. DNA for the CDR3: TGTGCCAGCAGCTTAGCGCGTCCGGCAGGAGCGGGCTACAATGAGCAGTTCTTC. Its translation is CASSLARPAGAGYNEQFF.

This clonotype turned up a few times. CDR3 bases: TGTGCCAGCAGTTTATCCCGGGCTAATGAAAAACTGTTTTTT. Its translation: CASSLSRANEKLFF. The chain combines TRBV27 with TRBJ1-4, with D unclear. The CDR3 is 14 residues long. V was cut by 0 bases and J by 3 bases, with 5 bases left in between. Germline V lookup: CDR1 MNHEY, CDR2 SMNVEV (reference sequence). The whole variable domain, filled in from reference TRBV27 and TRBJ1-4, reads EAQVTQNPRYLITVTGKKLTVTCSQNMNHEYMSWYRQDPGLGLRQIYYSMNVEVTDKGDVPEGYKVSRKEKRNFPLILESPSPNQTSLYFCASSLSRANEKLFFGSGTQLSVL.

Many counts were recorded for this clonotype. The chain employs TRBV29-1 and TRBJ1-2; D might be TRBD1 (5 bases). Germline lookup yields CDR1 SQVTM and CDR2 ANQGSEA. The CDR3 is 13 amino acids. Trimming pared 4 bases from V and 1 base from J, leaving 10 bases between. The DNA for the CDR3 is TGCAGCGTTGGGGGCAGGCTTAACTATGGCTACACCTTC. Its translation: CSVGGRLNYGYTF.

This clonotype turned up a few times. The chain combines TRBV11-2 with TRBJ2-3, with 7 bases identical to TRBD1. This CDR3 region has 12 residues. V lost 6 bases, J lost 9 bases, and 6 bases stayed unmatched. In germline, CDR1 is SGHAT, CDR2 FQNNGV. The CDR3 bases are TGTGCCAGCAGTCGACAGGGACGCACGCAGTATTTT. Its protein product is CASSRQGRTQYF.

Only a few counts were recorded for this clonotype. This sequence joins TRBV19 and TRBJ2-7; 8 positions match TRBD1. This CDR3 region has 17 residues. Per the germline V gene, CDR1 is LNHDA and CDR2 is SQIVND (reference sequence). V shed 4 bases and J 1 base; nucleotides not matched to a gene: 12. CDR3 nucleotides: TGTGCCAGTAGTAGGTCTCCTCCCGGGACAGGATCCTACGAGCAGTACTTC. This sequence encodes CASSRSPPGTGSYEQYF.